This T cell receptor beta chain is drawn from a study of OX40 agonist ivuxolimab in advanced cancers. Background on the study: In this cohort, patients received ivuxolimab, an agonistic anti-OX40 (CD134) antibody. Study-level points and caveats: CD4+ T cells averaged fewer expanded clones than CD8+ T cells.

A remark on this clone: Its antigen is as yet unknown.

Method: immunoSEQ multiplex PCR; TCRdb's copy keeps in-frame clones and lacks some. Of tens of thousands of clones listed, approximately 89% were seen once; the top ten hold over 9.5%. The sample here was CD4+ or CD8+ T cells sorted from blood, taken in a trial of the OX40 agonist ivuxolimab. This sequence was found in an adult with an advanced solid tumor such as melanoma, head and neck, liver or kidney cancer.

CDR3 in DNA: TGTGCCAGCAGCTTGGGCGAGAGCTCCTACAATGAGCAGTTCTTC. It specifies CASSLGESSYNEQFF. This chain connects TRBV11-2 to TRBJ2-1; D unclear. Germline V gene lookup returns CDR1 SGHAT and CDR2 FQNNGV. Between the trimmed V and J ends, which lost 3 bases and 0 bases, there was a span of 9 bases. The CDR3 runs to 15 residues.